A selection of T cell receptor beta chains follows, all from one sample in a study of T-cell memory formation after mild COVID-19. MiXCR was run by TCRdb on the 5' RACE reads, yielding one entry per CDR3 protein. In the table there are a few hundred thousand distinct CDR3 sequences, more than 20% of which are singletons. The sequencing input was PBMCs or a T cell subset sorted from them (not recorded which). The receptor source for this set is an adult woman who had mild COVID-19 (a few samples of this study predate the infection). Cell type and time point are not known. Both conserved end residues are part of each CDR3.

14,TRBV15,CATSRQGARTEAFF
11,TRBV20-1,CSASENYGYTF
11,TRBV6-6,CASSQYNEQYF
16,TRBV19,CASSLRQGARSYEQYF
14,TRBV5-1,CASRATDRDYGYTF
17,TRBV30,CAWGAGGGRAITGELFF
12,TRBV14,CASSHTGTSALF
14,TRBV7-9,CASSFVDRYNEQFF
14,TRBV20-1,CSASDSGANYGYTF
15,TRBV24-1,CATSDFGLAGETQYF
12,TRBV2,CASSAQRQPQHF
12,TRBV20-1,CCGLAGPNEQFF
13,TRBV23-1,CASSLPTGDEQFF
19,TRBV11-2,CASSLTRTSGGAGGDTQYF
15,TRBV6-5,CASANQWGAKNIQYF
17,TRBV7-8,CASSLVVFRERTDTQYF
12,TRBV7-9,CASSLSPTGEDF
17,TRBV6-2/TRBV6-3,CASSPRTAYGAGYEQYF
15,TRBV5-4,CASSHTGRGRGELFF
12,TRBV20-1,CSASFGEETQYF
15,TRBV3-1,CASSQEPTGFIAIYF
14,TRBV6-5,CASTTGTATNVLTF
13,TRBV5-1,CASSPPRTDTQYF
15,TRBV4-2,CASSPVGTGKNIQYF
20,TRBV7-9,CASSPPGTSGRNGPYNEQFF
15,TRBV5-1,CASSIRTGMNTEAFF
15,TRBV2,CASSLDRPSRDEQYF
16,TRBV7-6,CASSRSPGQTQSEAFF
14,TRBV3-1,CASSFRTSGRVQFF
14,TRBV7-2,CASSLRQGQQQQYF
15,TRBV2,CASRGGLSSYNEQFF
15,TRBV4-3,CASKSGRSANYGYTF
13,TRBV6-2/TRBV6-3,CASSYGWGTEAFF
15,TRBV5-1,CASSLVPANTGELFF
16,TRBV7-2,CASSRRDRGGTDTQYF
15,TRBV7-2,CASSLGQEAYNEQFF
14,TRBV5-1,CASSLTGGITEAFF
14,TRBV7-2,CASSLGTGADTQYF
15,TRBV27,CASSLAGGPADTQYF
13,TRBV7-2,CASSLVDLGTQYF
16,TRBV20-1,CSALDRSVAPRQPQHF
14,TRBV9,CASSVGLASDTQYF
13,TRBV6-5,CASSAGFDYGYTF
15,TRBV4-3,CASSQGTGLLEIQYF
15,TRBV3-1,CASSHGDRGSGELFF
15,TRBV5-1,CASSLGDRGSETQYF
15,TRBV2,CASRQGAYSSYEQYF